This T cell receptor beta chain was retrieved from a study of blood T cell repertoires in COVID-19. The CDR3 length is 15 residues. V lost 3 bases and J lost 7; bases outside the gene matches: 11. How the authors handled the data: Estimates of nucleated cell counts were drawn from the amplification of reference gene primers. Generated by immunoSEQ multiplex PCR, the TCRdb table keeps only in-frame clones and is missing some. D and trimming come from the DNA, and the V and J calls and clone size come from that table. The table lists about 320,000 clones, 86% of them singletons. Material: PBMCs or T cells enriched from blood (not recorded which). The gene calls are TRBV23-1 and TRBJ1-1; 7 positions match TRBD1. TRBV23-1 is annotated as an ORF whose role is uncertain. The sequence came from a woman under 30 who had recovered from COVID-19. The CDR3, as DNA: TGCGCCAGCAGTCAGCGGTCCGGACAGGCACATGAAGCTTTCTTT. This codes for CASSQRSGQAHEAFF.